This T cell receptor (beta chain) stems from a study of CD4 T cells in relation to SARS-CoV-2 and coronaviruses. The table came from immunoSEQ multiplex PCR; TCRdb's copy has only in-frame clones and leaves some out. Seen here are about 36,000 clones, roughly 83% observed once, and the top ten hold more than 6%. CDR3 length: 14 amino acids. Germline CDR1 MDHEN, CDR2 SYDVKM. V was clipped by 4 bases and J by 0 bases, with 7 bases between them. Study-level findings and limits: Monoreactive clones expanded significantly more to SARS-CoV-2 than crossreactive clones did. Culture-expanded clones reflect memory recall rather than primary priming during culture.

With respect to this clone: Its antigen is still unknown.

This chain links TRBV28 with TRBJ1-5, with no clear D. The sequence was obtained from an adult with COVID-19. Sequenced material: naive CD4+ T cells from PBMCs, cultured in vitro. Specified subset: naive CD4+ T cells isolated by negative enrichment. The CDR3 nucleotides read TGTGCCAGCAGTTGGGCCCCTAGCAATCAGCCCCAGCATTTT. Its translation: CASSWAPSNQPQHF.